Each of the 14 T cell receptor beta chains below was sequenced from the same sample in a study of cytomegalovirus exposure and HLA in healthy donors. Researchers ran the PCR with 60 Vbeta and 13 Jbeta primers. The repertoire was sequenced with immunoSEQ multiplex PCR; TCRdb's copy has only in-frame clones and lacks some. The sample records 200,000 or so clones, around 80% being singletons. The sample taken for sequencing was PBMCs. Receptors were obtained from a man aged 40-55 years in good health and CMV-seropositive.

This chain links TRBV6-5 with TRBJ2-2; D uncertain. The CDR3 spans 15 residues. Per germline, CDR1 MNHEY and CDR2 SVGAGI. V dropped 3 bases and J dropped 0 bases, with 8 bases sitting between them. The CDR3 is CASSYLVANTGELFF. The CDR3 coding sequence is TGTGCCAGCAGTTATCTAGTCGCGAACACCGGGGAGCTGTTTTTT.

This chain connects TRBV7-9 to TRBJ2-7; 11 bases agree with TRBD1. The length of the CDR3 is 15 residues. Per the germline V gene, CDR1 is SEHNR and CDR2 is FQNEAQ (reference sequence). With 5 bases clipped from V and 3 bases from J, the junction kept 6 bases outside the gene matches. Here the CDR3 DNA reads TGTGCCAGCAGCACGGGGGACAGGGGGTACTACGAGCAGTACTTC. It translates to CASSTGDRGYYEQYF.

In DNA form, the CDR3 reads TGCGCCAGCAGCTCGACACTGAACACTGAAGCTTTCTTT. This translates into CASSSTLNTEAFF. V is TRBV5-1 and J is TRBJ1-1; D unresolved. CDR1 is SGHRS, CDR2 YFSETQ, per germline. Trimming left V 3 bases short and J 0 bases short, with 6 bases between. The CDR3 runs to 13 residues.

This clone has more than one count but fewer than ten. This rearrangement joins TRBV7-9 to TRBJ1-2; TRBD1 is a possible D gene (6 bases). Between the trimmed V and J ends, which lost 1 base and 4 bases, there was a span of 10 bases. The CDR3 consists of 14 residues. Per the germline V gene, CDR1 is SEHNR and CDR2 is FQNEAQ (reference sequence). The CDR3 DNA reads TGTGCCAGCAGCTTAGAGGGGGAAGGCTATGGCTACACCTTC. Its translation is CASSLEGEGYGYTF.

This sequence joins TRBV4-3 and TRBJ2-1; 12 bases match TRBD2. The CDR3 has 18 residues. Per the germline V gene, CDR1 is LGHNA and CDR2 is YSLEER. V shed 0 bases, J shed 9 bases, and the junction held 12 bases outside the gene matches. The CDR3: CASSQEPHLAGGLGEQFF. The DNA of the CDR3 is TGCGCCAGCAGCCAAGAGCCCCATCTAGCGGGGGGGCTCGGTGAGCAGTTCTTC.

The chain joins TRBV5-1 to TRBJ2-5, with D possibly matching TRBD1 (5 bases). V lost 0 bases, J lost 5 bases, and 8 bases lay in between. The CDR3 has 13 amino acids. Germline V gene lookup returns CDR1 SGHRS and CDR2 YFSETQ. The CDR3 coding sequence is TGCGCCAGCAGCTTGGGACAGACGGAGACCCAGTACTTC. It codes for CASSLGQTETQYF.

The chain uses TRBV15 and TRBJ1-2; D gene unclear. Germline V gene lookup returns CDR1 LNHNV and CDR2 YYDKDF (reference sequence). Trimming took 3 bases from V and 6 from J, leaving 8 bases between them. The CDR3 totals 12 residues. DNA for the CDR3: TGTGCCACCAGCAGGGCCGGGGATGGCTACACCTTC. Encoded protein: CATSRAGDGYTF.

The chain employs TRBV19 and TRBJ2-7, with 8 bases lining up with TRBD1. V shed 7 bases, J shed 2 bases, and the junction held 7 bases outside the gene matches. CDR1 and CDR2 (germline): LNHDA, SQIVND (reference sequence). The CDR3 sequence is 14 residues long. In DNA, the CDR3 is TGTGCCAGTACCGCTGGACAGGGTACCTACGAGCAGTACTTC. Translated, it gives CASTAGQGTYEQYF.

CDR3: CASSAGGENTEAFF. CDR3 bases: TGTGCCAGCAGCGCGGGGGGGGAGAACACTGAAGCTTTCTTT. V usage is TRBV7-6 and J usage is TRBJ1-1, with D perhaps TRBD1 (5 bases). The CDR3 runs 14 residues. V was pared by 5 bases and J by 1 base, with 11 bases between. CDR1 and CDR2 from the germline V gene are SGHVS and FNYEAQ.

The chain recombines TRBV19 with TRBJ2-7; 8 bases are a match to TRBD1. The CDR3 length is 14 residues. In germline, CDR1 is LNHDA, CDR2 SQIVND (reference sequence). V lost 5 bases to trimming and J lost 2 bases; unmatched junction nucleotides: 5. DNA of the CDR3: TGTGCCAGTAGTTTCGGACAGGGACCCTACGAGCAGTACTTC. It yields the protein CASSFGQGPYEQYF.

The CDR3, as DNA: TGTGCCAGCAGGCCCTCCAGGGTAGCCAAAAACATTCAGTACTTC. As protein: CASRPSRVAKNIQYF. This sequence joins TRBV6-1 and TRBJ2-4; a possible D gene is TRBD1 (5 bases). The CDR3 runs to 15 residues. Trimming removed 6 bases at V and 0 bases at J, with 12 bases between. The germline V gene has CDR1 MNHNS and CDR2 SASEGT.

The CDR3 sequence is CASRPDSRFNQPQHF. DNA for the CDR3: TGTGCCAGCAGACCCGACAGCCGGTTCAATCAGCCCCAGCATTTT. The V and J genes are TRBV7-8 and TRBJ1-5, with D possibly being TRBD1 (5 bases). This CDR3 has 15 residues. V shed 6 bases and J shed 3 bases, with 15 bases lying between them. Germline V gives CDR1 SGHVS, CDR2 FQNEAQ.

The J gene is TRBJ2-2, the V gene TRBV7-3, with D perhaps TRBD2 (6 bases). The germline V gene encodes CDR1 SGHTA and CDR2 FQGTGA. The CDR3 has 15 amino acids. The V gene lost 7 bases and the J gene lost 5 bases, with 17 bases spanning the gap. In DNA form, the CDR3 reads TGTGCCAGCACGGAGGGGAGCGGGCCTACCGGGGAGCTGTTTTTT. It yields the protein CASTEGSGPTGELFF.

The chain uses TRBV7-6 and TRBJ1-2, with TRBD1 matching 9 bases. J gave up 1 base and V 4 bases, and 4 bases lay outside the gene matches. This CDR3 contains 15 residues. Germline CDR1 and CDR2: SGHVS and FNYEAQ. CDR3: CASSSRQGVNYGYTF. In DNA form, the CDR3 reads TGTGCCAGCAGCTCCCGACAGGGGGTTAACTATGGCTACACCTTC.